The clone carrying this T cell receptor beta chain has just a few counts. Its antigen remains unidentified. These data belong to a study of PD-1 blockade in classical Hodgkin lymphoma. TCRdb keeps only in-frame clones here, not all; method: immunoSEQ multiplex PCR. Of 23,000 or so clones in the sample, approximately 80% are singletons; the top ten hold 6% to 8.5%. General study points: Newly diagnosed patients reportedly trailed healthy donors in baseline TCR diversity. For complete responders, baseline diversity was comparable to that of newly diagnosed patients.

In every patient, relapse followed autologous stem cell transplantation, while exposure to brentuximab vedotin differed. Reported best responses ranged across complete response, partial response or progressive disease. This clonotype was obtained from a human donor with classical Hodgkin lymphoma. The specimen was peripheral blood mononuclear cells (PBMCs), collected at baseline.

The CDR3 DNA reads as TGTGCCAGCAGTTCCATGGATATCCTCGCAGGACTAGCGGCGGACTACGAGCAGTACTTC. This encodes CASSSMDILAGLAADYEQYF. V gene TRBV28 combines with J gene TRBJ2-7, with 10 nucleotides matching TRBD2. This CDR3 is 20 amino acids long. Trimming removed 4 bases from V and 3 bases from J; junction bases left unmatched: 21. Germline values: CDR1 MDHEN, CDR2 SYDVKM.